The clone carrying this T cell receptor (beta chain) appeared a few times. The target antigen is unknown. This entry belongs to a study of T-cell reconstitution after alpha-beta-depleted transplantation in children. General observations from the study: Most T-cell counts and diversity one year after the transplant came from T cells that were newly produced. Alpha-beta T cells present about two months after transplant were reported to originate from several hundred expanded graft clones.

Trimming took 6 bases from V and 4 from J; bases not matched to a gene: 8. This CDR3 has 14 residues. Preparation of the TCRbeta library used unique molecular identifiers. TCRdb reprocessed the PCR reads with MiXCR, giving one entry per CDR3 protein. The repertoire holds 780,000 or so distinct CDR3 sequences, roughly 15% seen once, with approximately 5% in the top ten. This sequence originates from a male patient between 5 and 17 years old who had a stem cell transplant for acute lymphoblastic leukemia, so the T cells may come from the graft donor. The sample here was PBMCs, mostly from graft donor cells, taken 360 days after TCRalphabeta/CD19-depleted stem cell transplant. The chain joins TRBV12-3 or TRBV12-4 to TRBJ1-1, with 7 bases that match TRBD1. The CDR3 is CASRTDRASTEAFF. The CDR3 coding sequence is TGTGCCAGCAGAACCGACAGGGCGAGCACTGAAGCTTTCTTT.